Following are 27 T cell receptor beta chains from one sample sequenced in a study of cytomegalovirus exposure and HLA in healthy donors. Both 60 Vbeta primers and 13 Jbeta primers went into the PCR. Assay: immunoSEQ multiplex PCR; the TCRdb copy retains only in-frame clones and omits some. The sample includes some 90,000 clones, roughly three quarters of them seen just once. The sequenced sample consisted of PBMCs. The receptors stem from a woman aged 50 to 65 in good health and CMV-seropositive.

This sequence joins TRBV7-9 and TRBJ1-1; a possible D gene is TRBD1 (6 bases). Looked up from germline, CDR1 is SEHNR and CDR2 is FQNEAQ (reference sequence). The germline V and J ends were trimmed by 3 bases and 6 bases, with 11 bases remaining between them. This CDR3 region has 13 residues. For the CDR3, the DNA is TGTGCCAGCAGCTTCGACAGGATTCCTGAAGCTTTCTTT. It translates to CASSFDRIPEAFF. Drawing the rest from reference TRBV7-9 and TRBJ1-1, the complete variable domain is DTGVSQNPRHKITKRGQNVTFRCDPISEHNRLYWYRQTLGQGPEFLTYFQNEAQLEKSRLLSDRFSAERPKGSFSTLEIQRTEQGDSAMYLCASSFDRIPEAFFGQGTRLTVV.

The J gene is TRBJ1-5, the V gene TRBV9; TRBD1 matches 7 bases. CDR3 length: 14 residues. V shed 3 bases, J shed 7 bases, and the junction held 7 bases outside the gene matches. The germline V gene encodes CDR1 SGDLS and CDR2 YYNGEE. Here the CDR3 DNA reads TGTGCCAGCAGCGCAGGGGCAGGGGGACAGCCCCAGCATTTT. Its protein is CASSAGAGGQPQHF.

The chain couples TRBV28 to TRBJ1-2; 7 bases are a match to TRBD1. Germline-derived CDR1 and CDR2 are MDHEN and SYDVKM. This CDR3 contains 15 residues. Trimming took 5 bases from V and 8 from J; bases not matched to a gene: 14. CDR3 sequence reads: CASSPGNRGLKGYTF. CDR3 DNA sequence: TGTGCCAGCAGTCCCGGGAACAGGGGTCTGAAAGGCTACACCTTC.

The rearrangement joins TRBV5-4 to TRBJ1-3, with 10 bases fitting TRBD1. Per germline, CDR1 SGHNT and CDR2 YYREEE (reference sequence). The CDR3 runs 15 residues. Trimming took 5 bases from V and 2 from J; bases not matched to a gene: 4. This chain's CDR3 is CASSRDRGTGNTIYF. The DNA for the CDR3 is TGTGCCAGCAGTCGGGACAGGGGAACTGGAAACACCATATATTTT.

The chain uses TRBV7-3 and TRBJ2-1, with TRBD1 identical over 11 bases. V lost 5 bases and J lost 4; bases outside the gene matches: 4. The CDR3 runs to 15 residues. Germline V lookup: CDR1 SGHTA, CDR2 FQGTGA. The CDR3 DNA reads TGTGCCAGCAGCCTGGACAGGGGGCTGTACAATGAGCAGTTCTTC. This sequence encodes CASSLDRGLYNEQFF.

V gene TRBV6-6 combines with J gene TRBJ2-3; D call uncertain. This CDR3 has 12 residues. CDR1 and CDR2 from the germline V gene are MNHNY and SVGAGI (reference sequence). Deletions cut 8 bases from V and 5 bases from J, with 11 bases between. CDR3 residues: CASDLRGDTQYF. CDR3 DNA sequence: TGTGCCAGCGACTTACGTGGAGATACGCAGTATTTT.

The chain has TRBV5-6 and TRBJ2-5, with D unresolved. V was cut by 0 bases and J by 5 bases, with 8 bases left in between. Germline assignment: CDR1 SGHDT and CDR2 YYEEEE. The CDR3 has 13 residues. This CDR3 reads CASSLVAGETQYF. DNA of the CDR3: TGTGCCAGCAGCTTGGTCGCCGGGGAGACCCAGTACTTC.

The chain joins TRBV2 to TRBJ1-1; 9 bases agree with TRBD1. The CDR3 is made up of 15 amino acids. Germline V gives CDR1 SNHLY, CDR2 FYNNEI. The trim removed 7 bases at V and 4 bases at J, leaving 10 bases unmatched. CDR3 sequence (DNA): TGTGCCAGCACCAAGGGACAGGGACTGACCACTGAAGCTTTCTTT. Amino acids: CASTKGQGLTTEAFF.

CDR3 loop: CASSSPNQPQHF. Written as DNA, the CDR3 is TGTGCCAGCAGTTCTCCGAATCAGCCCCAGCATTTT. This rearrangement joins TRBV6-5 to TRBJ1-5; D is uncertain. Per the germline V gene, CDR1 is MNHEY and CDR2 is SVGAGI. With 4 bases removed from V and 4 bases from J, the gap between germline ends came to 5 bases. The CDR3 spans 12 residues.

CDR3 nucleotides: TGTGCCAGCACCTTCCGGGGACACCAGAACACTGAAGCTTTCTTT. This encodes CASTFRGHQNTEAFF. V is TRBV13 and J is TRBJ1-1, with D possibly matching TRBD1 (6 bases). Germline CDR1 and CDR2: PRHDT and FYEKMQ (reference sequence). V was clipped by 7 bases and J by 1 base, with 16 bases between them. This CDR3 has 15 residues.

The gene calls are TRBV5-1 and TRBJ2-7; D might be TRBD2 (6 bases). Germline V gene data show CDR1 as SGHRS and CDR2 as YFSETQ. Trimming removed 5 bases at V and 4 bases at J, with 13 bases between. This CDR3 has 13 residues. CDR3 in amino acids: CASRLDGGYEQYF. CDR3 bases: TGCGCCAGCAGGCTCGACGGGGGTTACGAGCAGTACTTC.

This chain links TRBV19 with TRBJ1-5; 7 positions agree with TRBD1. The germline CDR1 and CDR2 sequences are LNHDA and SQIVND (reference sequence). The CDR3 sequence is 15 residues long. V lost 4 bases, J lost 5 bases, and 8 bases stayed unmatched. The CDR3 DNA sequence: TGTGCCAGTAGTACCACCGGGACAGTTTATCAGCCCCAGCATTTT. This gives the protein CASSTTGTVYQPQHF.

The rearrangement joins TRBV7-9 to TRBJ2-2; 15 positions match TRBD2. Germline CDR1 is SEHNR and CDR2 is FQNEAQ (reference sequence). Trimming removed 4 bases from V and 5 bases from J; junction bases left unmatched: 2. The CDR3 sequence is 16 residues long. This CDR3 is CASSYGLAGGTGELFF. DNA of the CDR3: TGTGCCAGCAGCTACGGACTAGCGGGAGGGACCGGGGAGCTGTTTTTT. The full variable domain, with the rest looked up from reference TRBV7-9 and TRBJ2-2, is DTGVSQNPRHKITKRGQNVTFRCDPISEHNRLYWYRQTLGQGPEFLTYFQNEAQLEKSRLLSDRFSAERPKGSFSTLEIQRTEQGDSAMYLCASSYGLAGGTGELFFGEGSRLTVL.

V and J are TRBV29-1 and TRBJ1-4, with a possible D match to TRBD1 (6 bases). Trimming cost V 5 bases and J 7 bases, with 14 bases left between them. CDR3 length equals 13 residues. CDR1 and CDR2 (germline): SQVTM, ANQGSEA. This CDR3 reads CSVPDSGGEKLFF. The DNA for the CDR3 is TGCAGCGTTCCGGACAGTGGAGGTGAAAAACTGTTTTTT.

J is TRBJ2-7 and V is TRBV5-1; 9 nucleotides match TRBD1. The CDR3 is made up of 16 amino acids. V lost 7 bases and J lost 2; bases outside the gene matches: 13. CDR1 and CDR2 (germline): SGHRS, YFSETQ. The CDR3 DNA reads TGCGCCAGCGGCAGAACCGGGACAGGGACAGCCTACGAGCAGTACTTC. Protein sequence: CASGRTGTGTAYEQYF. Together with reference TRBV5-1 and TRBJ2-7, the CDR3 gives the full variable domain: KAGVTQTPRYLIKTRGQQVTLSCSPISGHRSVSWYQQTPGQGLQFLFEYFSETQRNKGNFPGRFSGRQFSNSRSEMNVSTLELGDSALYLCASGRTGTGTAYEQYFGPGTRLTVT.

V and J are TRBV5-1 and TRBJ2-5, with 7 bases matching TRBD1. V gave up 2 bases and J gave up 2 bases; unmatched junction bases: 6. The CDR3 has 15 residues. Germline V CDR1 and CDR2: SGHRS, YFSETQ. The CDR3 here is CASSLGDSYQETQYF. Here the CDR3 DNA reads TGCGCCAGCAGCTTAGGGGACAGCTATCAAGAGACCCAGTACTTC.

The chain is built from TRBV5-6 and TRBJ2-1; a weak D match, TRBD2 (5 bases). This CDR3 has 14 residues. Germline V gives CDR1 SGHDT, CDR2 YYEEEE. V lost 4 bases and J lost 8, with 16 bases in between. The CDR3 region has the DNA TGTGCCAGCAGCCCGTCGTCTAGCTGGGATGAGCAGTTCTTC. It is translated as CASSPSSSWDEQFF.

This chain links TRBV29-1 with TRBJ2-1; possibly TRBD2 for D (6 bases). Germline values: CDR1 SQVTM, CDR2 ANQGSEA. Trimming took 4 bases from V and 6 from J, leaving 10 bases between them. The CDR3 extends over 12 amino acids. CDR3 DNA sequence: TGCAGCGTTGCGGAGGGTAGCAATGAGCAGTTCTTC. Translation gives CSVAEGSNEQFF.

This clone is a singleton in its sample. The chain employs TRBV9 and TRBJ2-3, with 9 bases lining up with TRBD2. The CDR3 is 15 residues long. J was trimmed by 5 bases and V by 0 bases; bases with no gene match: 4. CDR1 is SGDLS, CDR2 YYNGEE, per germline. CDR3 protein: CASSVVAGGQDTQYF. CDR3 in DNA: TGTGCCAGCAGCGTAGTGGCGGGGGGGCAAGATACGCAGTATTTT.

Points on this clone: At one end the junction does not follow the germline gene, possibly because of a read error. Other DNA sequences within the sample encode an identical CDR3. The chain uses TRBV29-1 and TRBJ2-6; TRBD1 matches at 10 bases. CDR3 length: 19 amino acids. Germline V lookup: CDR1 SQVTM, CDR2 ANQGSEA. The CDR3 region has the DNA TGTAGTCCGTCTTGGCCTGAGGACAGGGGGGACTCTGGGGCCAACGTCCTGACTTTC. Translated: CSPSWPEDRGDSGANVLTF.

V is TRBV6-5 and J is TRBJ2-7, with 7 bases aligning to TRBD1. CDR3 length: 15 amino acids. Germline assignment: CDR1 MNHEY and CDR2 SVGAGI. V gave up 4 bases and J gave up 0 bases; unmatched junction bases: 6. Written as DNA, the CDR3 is TGTGCCAGCAGTTGGCGACGGGACAGCTCCTACGAGCAGTACTTC. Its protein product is CASSWRRDSSYEQYF.

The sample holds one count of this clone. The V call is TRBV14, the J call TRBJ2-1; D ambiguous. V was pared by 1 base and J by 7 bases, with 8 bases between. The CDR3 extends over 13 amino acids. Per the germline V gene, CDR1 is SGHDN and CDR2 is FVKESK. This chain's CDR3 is CASSQGYSNEQFF. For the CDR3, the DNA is TGTGCCAGCAGCCAAGGGTATAGTAATGAGCAGTTCTTC.

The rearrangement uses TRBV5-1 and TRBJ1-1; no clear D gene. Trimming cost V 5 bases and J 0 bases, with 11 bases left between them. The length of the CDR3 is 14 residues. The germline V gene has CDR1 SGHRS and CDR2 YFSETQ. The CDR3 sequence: CASRQASMNTEAFF. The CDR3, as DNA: TGCGCCAGCAGGCAGGCCAGCATGAACACTGAAGCTTTCTTT.

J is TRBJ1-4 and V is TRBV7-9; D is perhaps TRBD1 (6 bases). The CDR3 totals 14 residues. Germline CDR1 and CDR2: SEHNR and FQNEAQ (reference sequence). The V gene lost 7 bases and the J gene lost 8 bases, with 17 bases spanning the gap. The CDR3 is CASTRGTGWEKLFF. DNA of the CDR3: TGTGCCAGCACCCGGGGTACAGGGTGGGAAAAACTGTTTTTT.

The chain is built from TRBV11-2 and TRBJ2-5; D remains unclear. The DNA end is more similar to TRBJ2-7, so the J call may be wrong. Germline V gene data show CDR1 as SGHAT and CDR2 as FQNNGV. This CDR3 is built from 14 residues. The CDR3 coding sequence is TGTGCCAGCAGCTTAAATTATCCGAGCTACGAGCAGTACTTC. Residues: CASSLNYPSYEQYF.

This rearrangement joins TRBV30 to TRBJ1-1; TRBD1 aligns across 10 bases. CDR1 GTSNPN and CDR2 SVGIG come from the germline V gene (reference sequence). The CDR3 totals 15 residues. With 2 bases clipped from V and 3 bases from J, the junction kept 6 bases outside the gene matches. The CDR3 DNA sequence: TGTGCCTGGAGTTGGGTGGGGACAGGGGACACTGAAGCTTTCTTT. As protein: CAWSWVGTGDTEAFF.

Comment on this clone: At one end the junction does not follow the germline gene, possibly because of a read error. CDR3 sequence reads: CAGSDPGTGDYGYTF. The CDR3 DNA sequence: TGTGCCGGCAGCGATCCCGGGACAGGGGACTATGGCTACACCTTC. The rearrangement uses TRBV6-1 and TRBJ1-2; 10 bases are a match to TRBD1. This CDR3 has 15 amino acids. Germline lookup yields CDR1 MNHNS and CDR2 SASEGT.